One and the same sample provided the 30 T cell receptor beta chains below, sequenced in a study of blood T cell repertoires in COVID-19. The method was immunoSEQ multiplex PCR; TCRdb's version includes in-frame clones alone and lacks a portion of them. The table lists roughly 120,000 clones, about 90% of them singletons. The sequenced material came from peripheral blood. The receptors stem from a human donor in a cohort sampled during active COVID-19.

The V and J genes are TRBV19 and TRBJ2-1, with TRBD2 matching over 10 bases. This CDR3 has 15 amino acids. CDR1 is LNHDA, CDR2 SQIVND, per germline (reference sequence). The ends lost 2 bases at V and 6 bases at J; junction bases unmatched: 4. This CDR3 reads CASSISAGGPNEQFF. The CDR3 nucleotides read TGTGCCAGTAGTATATCAGCGGGGGGGCCCAATGAGCAGTTCTTC.

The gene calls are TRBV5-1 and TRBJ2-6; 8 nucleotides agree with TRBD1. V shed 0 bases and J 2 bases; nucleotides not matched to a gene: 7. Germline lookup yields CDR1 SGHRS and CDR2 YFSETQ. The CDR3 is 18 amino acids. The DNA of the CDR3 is TGCGCCAGCAGCTTGGAGGTTCAGGGGGCGCCTGGGGCCAACGTCCTGACTTTC. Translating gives CASSLEVQGAPGANVLTF.

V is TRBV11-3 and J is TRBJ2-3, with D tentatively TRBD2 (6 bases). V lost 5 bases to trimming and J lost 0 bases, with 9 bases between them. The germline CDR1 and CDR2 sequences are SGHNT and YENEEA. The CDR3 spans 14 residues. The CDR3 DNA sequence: TGTGCCAGCAGCATGGGACTCAGCACAGATACGCAGTATTTT. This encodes CASSMGLSTDTQYF. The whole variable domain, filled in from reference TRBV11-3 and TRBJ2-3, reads EAGVVQSPRYKIIEKKQPVAFWCNPISGHNTLYWYLQNLGQGPELLIRYENEEAVDDSQLPKDRFSAERLKGVDSTLKIQPAELGDSAVYLCASSMGLSTDTQYFGPGTRLTVL.

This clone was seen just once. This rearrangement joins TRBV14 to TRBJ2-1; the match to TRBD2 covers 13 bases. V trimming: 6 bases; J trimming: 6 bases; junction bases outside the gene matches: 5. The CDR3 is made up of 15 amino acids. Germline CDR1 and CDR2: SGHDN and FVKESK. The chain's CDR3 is CASRRLAGGSNEQFF. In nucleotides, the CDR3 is TGTGCCAGCAGACGACTAGCGGGAGGAAGCAATGAGCAGTTCTTC. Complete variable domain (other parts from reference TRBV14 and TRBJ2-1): EAGVTQFPSHSVIEKGQTVTLRCDPISGHDNLYWYRRVMGKEIKFLLHFVKESKQDESGMPNNRFLAERTGGTYSTLKVQPAELEDSGVYFCASRRLAGGSNEQFFGPGTRLTVL.

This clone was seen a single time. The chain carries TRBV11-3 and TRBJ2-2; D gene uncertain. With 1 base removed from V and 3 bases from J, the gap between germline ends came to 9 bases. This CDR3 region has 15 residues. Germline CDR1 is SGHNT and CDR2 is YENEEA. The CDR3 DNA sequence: TGTGCCAGCAGCTTAGCGGTTTACGACACCGGGGAGCTGTTTTTT. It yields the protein CASSLAVYDTGELFF.

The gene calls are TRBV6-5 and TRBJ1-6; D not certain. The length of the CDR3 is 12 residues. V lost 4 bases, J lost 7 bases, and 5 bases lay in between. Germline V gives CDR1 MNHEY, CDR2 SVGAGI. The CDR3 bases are TGTGCCAGCAGTTGGAGGAATTCACCCCTCCACTTT. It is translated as CASSWRNSPLHF.

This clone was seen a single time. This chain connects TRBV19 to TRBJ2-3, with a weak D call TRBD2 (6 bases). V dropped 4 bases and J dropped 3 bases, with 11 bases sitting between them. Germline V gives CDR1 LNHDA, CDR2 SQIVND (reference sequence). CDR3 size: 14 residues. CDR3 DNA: TGTGCCAGTAGTAAAGCAGCGGGTACAGATACGCAGTATTTT. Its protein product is CASSKAAGTDTQYF.

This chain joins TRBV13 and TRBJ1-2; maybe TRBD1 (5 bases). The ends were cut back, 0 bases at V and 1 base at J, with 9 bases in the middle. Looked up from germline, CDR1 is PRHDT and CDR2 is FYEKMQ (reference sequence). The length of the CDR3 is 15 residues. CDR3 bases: TGTGCCAGCAGCTTAGGTCAGGGTGGTAACTATGGCTACACCTTC. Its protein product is CASSLGQGGNYGYTF.

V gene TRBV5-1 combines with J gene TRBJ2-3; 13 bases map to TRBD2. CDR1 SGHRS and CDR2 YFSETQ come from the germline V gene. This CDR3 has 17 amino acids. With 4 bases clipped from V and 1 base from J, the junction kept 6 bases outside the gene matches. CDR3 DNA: TGCGCCAGCAGCGGGACTAGCGGGATACAGGGCACAGATACGCAGTATTTT. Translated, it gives CASSGTSGIQGTDTQYF.

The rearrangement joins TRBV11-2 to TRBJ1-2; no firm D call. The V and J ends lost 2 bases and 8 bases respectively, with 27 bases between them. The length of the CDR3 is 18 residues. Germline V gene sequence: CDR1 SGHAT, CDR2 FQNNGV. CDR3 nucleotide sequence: TGTGCCAGCAGCTTATCGCGCTTCTCGTACAGTTCGTCTAGCGGCTACACCTTC. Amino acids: CASSLSRFSYSSSSGYTF.

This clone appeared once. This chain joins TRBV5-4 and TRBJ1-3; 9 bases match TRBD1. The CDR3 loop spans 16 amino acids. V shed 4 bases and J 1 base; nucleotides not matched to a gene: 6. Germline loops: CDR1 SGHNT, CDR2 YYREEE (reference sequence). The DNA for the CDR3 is TGTGCCAGCAGCGAGTCACAGGGGGCGTCTGGAAACACCATATATTTT. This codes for CASSESQGASGNTIYF.

The CDR3 DNA follows: TGTGCTAGTGGTTCGCCTCTTGCAGGGGACACAGATACGCAGTATTTT. This encodes CASGSPLAGDTDTQYF. The chain uses TRBV12-5 and TRBJ2-3; possible D gene TRBD1, 6 bases. Trimming took 4 bases from V and 2 from J, leaving 16 bases between them. The germline CDR1 and CDR2 sequences are LGHNT and FRNRAP. This CDR3 has 16 residues.

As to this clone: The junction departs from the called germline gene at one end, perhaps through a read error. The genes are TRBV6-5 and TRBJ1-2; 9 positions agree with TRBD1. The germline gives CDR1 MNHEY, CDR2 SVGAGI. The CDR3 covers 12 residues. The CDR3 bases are TGTGCCAGCGGACTGGACAGGGGCGCTATGGCCTTC. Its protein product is CASGLDRGAMAF.

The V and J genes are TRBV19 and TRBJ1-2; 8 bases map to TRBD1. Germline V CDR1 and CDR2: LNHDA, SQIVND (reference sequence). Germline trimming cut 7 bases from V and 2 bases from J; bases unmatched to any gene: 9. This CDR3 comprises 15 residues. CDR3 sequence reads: CASTPGGIGNYGYTF. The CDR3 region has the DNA TGTGCCAGTACCCCAGGGGGCATAGGGAACTATGGCTACACCTTC.

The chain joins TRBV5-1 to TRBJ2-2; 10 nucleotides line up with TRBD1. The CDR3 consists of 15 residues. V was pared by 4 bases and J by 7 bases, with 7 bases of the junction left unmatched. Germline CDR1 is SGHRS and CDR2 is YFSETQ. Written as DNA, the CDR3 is TGCGCCAGCAGCACCCGGACAGGGGGTGACGGGGAGCTGTTTTTT. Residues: CASSTRTGGDGELFF.

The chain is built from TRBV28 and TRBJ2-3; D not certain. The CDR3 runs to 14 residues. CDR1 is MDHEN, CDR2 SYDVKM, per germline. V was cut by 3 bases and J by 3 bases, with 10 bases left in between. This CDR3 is CASSLVSGTDTQYF. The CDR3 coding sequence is TGTGCCAGCAGTTTGGTATCAGGAACAGATACGCAGTATTTT.

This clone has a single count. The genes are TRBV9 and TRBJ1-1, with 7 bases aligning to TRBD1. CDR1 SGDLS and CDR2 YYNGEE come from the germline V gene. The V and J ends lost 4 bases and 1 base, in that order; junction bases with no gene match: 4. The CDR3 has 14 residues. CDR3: CASSTSGGNTEAFF. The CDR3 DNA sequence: TGTGCCAGCAGCACCTCAGGGGGGAACACTGAAGCTTTCTTT.

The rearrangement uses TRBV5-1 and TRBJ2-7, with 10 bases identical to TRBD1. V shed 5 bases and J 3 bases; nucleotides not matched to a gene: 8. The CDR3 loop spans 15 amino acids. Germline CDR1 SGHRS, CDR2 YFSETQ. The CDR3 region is CASRPGTGDGYEQYF. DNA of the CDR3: TGCGCCAGCAGACCCGGGACAGGGGACGGCTACGAGCAGTACTTC.

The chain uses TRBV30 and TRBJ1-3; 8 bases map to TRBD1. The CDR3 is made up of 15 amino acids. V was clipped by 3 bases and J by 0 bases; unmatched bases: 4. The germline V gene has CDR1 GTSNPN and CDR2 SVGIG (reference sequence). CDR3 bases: TGTGCCTGGAGGGACAGGGAAATCTCTGGAAACACCATATATTTT. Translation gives CAWRDREISGNTIYF.

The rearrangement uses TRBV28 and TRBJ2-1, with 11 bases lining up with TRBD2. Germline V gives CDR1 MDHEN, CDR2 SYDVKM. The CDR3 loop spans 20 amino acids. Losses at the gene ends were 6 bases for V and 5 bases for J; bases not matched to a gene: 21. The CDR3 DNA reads TGTGCCAGCAGCATTATTGGACGGGCTAGCGGGAGGCCAAGGGACAATGAGCAGTTCTTC. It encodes CASSIIGRASGRPRDNEQFF.

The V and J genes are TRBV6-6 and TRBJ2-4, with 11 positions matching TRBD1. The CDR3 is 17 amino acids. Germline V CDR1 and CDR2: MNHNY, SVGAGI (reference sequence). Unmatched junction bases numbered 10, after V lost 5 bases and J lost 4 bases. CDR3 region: CASSPMSGQGAKNIQYF. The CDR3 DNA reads TGTGCCAGCAGTCCTATGAGCGGACAGGGGGCAAAAAACATTCAGTACTTC.

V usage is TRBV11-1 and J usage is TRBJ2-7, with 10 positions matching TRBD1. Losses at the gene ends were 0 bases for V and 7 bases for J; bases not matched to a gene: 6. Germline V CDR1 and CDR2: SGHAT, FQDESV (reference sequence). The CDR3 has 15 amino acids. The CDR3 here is CASSLAMGQGREQYF. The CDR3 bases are TGTGCCAGCAGCTTAGCGATGGGACAGGGGAGGGAGCAGTACTTC.

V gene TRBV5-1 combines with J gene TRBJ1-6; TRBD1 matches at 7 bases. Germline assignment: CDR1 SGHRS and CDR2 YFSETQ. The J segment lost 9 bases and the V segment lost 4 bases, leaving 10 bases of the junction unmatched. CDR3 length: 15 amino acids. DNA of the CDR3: TGCGCCAGCAGCCCCGGGACAGACAGTTTTTCACCCCTCCACTTT. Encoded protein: CASSPGTDSFSPLHF.

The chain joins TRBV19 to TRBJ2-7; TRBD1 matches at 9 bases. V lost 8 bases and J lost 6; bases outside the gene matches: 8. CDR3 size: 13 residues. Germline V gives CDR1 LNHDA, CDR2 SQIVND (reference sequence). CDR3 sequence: CASSGTGSGEQYF. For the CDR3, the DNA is TGTGCCAGTTCCGGGACAGGGTCGGGCGAGCAGTACTTC.

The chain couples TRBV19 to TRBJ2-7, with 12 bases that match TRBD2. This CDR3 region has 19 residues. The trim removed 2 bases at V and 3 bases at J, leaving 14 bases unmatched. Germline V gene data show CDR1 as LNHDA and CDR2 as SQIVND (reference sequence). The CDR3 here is CASSIKGRRLAGESYEQYF. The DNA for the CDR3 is TGTGCCAGTAGTATAAAAGGCAGAAGACTAGCGGGAGAAAGCTACGAGCAGTACTTC.

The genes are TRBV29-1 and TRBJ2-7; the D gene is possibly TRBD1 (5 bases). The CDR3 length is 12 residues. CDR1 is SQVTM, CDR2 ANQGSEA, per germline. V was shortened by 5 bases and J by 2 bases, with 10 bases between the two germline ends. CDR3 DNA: TGCAGCGTTTCGGACACAGCCTACGAGCAGTACTTC. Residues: CSVSDTAYEQYF.

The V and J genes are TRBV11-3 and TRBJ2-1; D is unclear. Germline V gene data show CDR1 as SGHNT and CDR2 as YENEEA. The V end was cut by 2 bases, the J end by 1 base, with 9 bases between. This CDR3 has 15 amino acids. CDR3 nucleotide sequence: TGTGCCAGCAGCTTAACGAGTCTTTCCTACAATGAGCAGTTCTTC. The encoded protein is CASSLTSLSYNEQFF.

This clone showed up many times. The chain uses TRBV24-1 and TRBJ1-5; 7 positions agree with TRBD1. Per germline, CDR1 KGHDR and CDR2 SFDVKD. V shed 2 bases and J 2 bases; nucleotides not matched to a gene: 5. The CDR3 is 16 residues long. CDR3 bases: TGTGCCACCAGTGATTACCGGGACAGTCGCAATCAGCCCCAGCATTTT. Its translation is CATSDYRDSRNQPQHF.

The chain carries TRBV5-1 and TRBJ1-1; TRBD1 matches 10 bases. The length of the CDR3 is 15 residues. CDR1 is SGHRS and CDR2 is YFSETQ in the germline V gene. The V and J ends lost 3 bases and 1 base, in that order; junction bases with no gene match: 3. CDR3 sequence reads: CASSWGTGENTEAFF. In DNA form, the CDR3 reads TGCGCCAGCAGCTGGGGGACAGGGGAGAACACTGAAGCTTTCTTT.

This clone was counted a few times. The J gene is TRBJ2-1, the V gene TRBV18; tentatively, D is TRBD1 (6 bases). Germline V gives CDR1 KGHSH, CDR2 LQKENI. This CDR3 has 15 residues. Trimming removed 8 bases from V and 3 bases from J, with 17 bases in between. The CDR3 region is CASQSSRGHYNEQFF. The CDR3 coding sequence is TGTGCCAGCCAAAGCAGCAGGGGACACTACAATGAGCAGTTCTTC.